Below are 31 T cell receptor beta chains sequenced from a single sample in a study of cytomegalovirus exposure and HLA in healthy donors. It was with 60 Vbeta and 13 Jbeta primers that the PCR ran. Sequenced by immunoSEQ multiplex PCR; TCRdb stores in-frame clones only, minus some. The ten top clones account for approximately 1%, within a sample of about 210,000 clones. The material sequenced was PBMCs. The source of these receptors is a woman aged 25 to 45 in good health and CMV-seropositive.

V gene TRBV6-5 combines with J gene TRBJ2-4; tentatively, D is TRBD2 (6 bases). This CDR3 spans 14 amino acids. V was clipped by 2 bases and J by 6 bases, with 11 bases between them. Looked up from germline, CDR1 is MNHEY and CDR2 is SVGAGI. CDR3 residues: CASSYLPGGNIQYF. CDR3 in DNA: TGTGCCAGCAGTTACCTGCCCGGGGGAAACATTCAGTACTTC.

The J gene is TRBJ2-5, the V gene TRBV5-1; no reliable D call. CDR1 is SGHRS, CDR2 YFSETQ, per germline. CDR3 length equals 15 residues. V shed 0 bases and J shed 1 base, with 10 bases lying between them. CDR3 in amino acids: CASSLAPTGQETQYF. CDR3 bases: TGCGCCAGCAGCTTGGCACCAACCGGCCAAGAGACCCAGTACTTC.

This rearrangement joins TRBV7-2 to TRBJ1-2; a possible D gene is TRBD1 (5 bases). This CDR3 has 16 residues. V shed 0 bases and J shed 4 bases, with 15 bases lying between them. Germline loops: CDR1 SGHTA, CDR2 FQGNSA. CDR3 coding DNA: TGTGCCAGCAGCTTAGCGGGGGGGGTAACGTCCTATGGCTACACCTTC. Translated: CASSLAGGVTSYGYTF.

About this clone: Within the sample, other DNA sequences also encode this same CDR3. The chain employs TRBV30 and TRBJ1-5; 8 bases align to TRBD1. With 0 bases clipped from V and 7 bases from J, the junction kept 2 bases outside the gene matches. The CDR3 is 13 amino acids. CDR1 is GTSNPN and CDR2 is SVGIG in the germline V gene (reference sequence). The CDR3 region has the DNA TGTGCCTGGAGTGTACAGGGGGAACAGCCCCAGCATTTT. It yields the protein CAWSVQGEQPQHF. Full variable domain (missing parts from reference TRBV30 and TRBJ1-5): SQTIHQWPATLVQPVGSPLSLECTVEGTSNPNLYWYRQAAGRGLQLLFYSVGIGQISSEVPQNLSASRPQDRQFILSSKKLLLSDSGFYLCAWSVQGEQPQHFGDGTRLSIL.

The chain has TRBV29-1 and TRBJ2-2; D is uncertain. The CDR3 has 13 residues. The ends were cut back, 5 bases at V and 0 bases at J, with 7 bases in the middle. The germline V gene encodes CDR1 SQVTM and CDR2 ANQGSEA. The CDR3 protein is CSVLTANTGELFF. CDR3 DNA sequence: TGCAGCGTTCTAACAGCGAACACCGGGGAGCTGTTTTTT.

The chain recombines TRBV27 with TRBJ2-2, with D possibly being TRBD1 (6 bases). This CDR3 contains 16 residues. Germline V gene sequence: CDR1 MNHEY, CDR2 SMNVEV (reference sequence). The V end was cut by 5 bases, the J end by 5 bases, with 18 bases between. The CDR3 DNA follows: TGTGCCAGCAGTACACTACAGGGAAGCTGGACCGGGGAGCTGTTTTTT. Residues: CASSTLQGSWTGELFF.

The chain has TRBV27 and TRBJ2-5, with D possibly matching TRBD2 (5 bases). Gene TRBJ2-7 matches the end of the DNA better, so the J call may be wrong. Germline CDR1 MNHEY, CDR2 SMNVEV (reference sequence). The CDR3 length is 14 residues. This chain's CDR3 is CASSSNRGPDEQYF. The CDR3 DNA follows: TGTGCCAGCAGTTCCAACCGAGGGCCTGACGAGCAGTACTTC.

V and J are TRBV10-3 and TRBJ1-1; D is unclear. The CDR3 extends over 13 amino acids. Deletions cut 8 bases from V and 3 bases from J, with 13 bases between. Germline CDR1 is ENHRY and CDR2 is SYGVKD. Here the CDR3 reads CAIAQTRDTEAFF. Written as DNA, the CDR3 is TGTGCCATCGCCCAAACACGGGACACTGAAGCTTTCTTT.

The chain recombines TRBV18 with TRBJ1-5, with a tentative D call TRBD1 (5 bases). The CDR3 is 16 amino acids. Germline assignment: CDR1 KGHSH and CDR2 LQKENI. Trimming stripped 0 bases from V and 6 bases from J, with 15 bases between. CDR3 sequence (DNA): TGTGCCAGCTCACCACCCTCCGGGGGAATCGGTCAGCCCCAGCATTTT. Protein: CASSPPSGGIGQPQHF.

The chain is built from TRBV6-5 and TRBJ2-7; a weak D match, TRBD1 (5 bases). The V and J ends lost 5 bases and 9 bases respectively, with 17 bases between them. CDR3 length equals 13 residues. Germline CDR1 MNHEY, CDR2 SVGAGI. The DNA for the CDR3 is TGTGCCAGCAGTCCAGACCGACAAAGGGGGCAGTACTTC. It translates to CASSPDRQRGQYF.

The chain carries TRBV4-1 and TRBJ2-3; TRBD2 is a possible D gene (6 bases). This CDR3 is built from 16 residues. In germline, CDR1 is MGHRA, CDR2 YSYEKL. The V end lost 0 bases, the J end lost 1 base, and 11 bases lay between the germline ends. The CDR3 region has the DNA TGCGCCAGCAGCCAAGATCCGGCTAGCGGCACAGATACGCAGTATTTT. It yields the protein CASSQDPASGTDTQYF.

The chain has TRBV29-1 and TRBJ1-1; the D gene is possibly TRBD1 (6 bases). In germline, CDR1 is SQVTM, CDR2 ANQGSEA. CDR3 size: 12 residues. Trimming stripped 7 bases from V and 2 bases from J, with 11 bases between. The CDR3 coding sequence is TGCAGCGCCTGGACAGCTAACACTGAAGCTTTCTTT. This translates into CSAWTANTEAFF.

V gene TRBV15 combines with J gene TRBJ2-1; 9 positions match TRBD2. J gave up 0 bases and V 1 base, and 4 bases lay outside the gene matches. Looked up from germline, CDR1 is LNHNV and CDR2 is YYDKDF (reference sequence). The length of the CDR3 is 17 residues. For the CDR3, the DNA is TGTGCCACCAGCAGAGTGGGAGCGGGAGGCTCCTACAATGAGCAGTTCTTC. Translating gives CATSRVGAGGSYNEQFF.

Turning to this clone: The sample holds other DNA sequences that translate to the same CDR3. The V and J genes are TRBV10-2 and TRBJ2-1; 11 nucleotides agree with TRBD1. Germline CDR1 reads WSHSY; CDR2 reads SAAADI. The J segment lost 4 bases and the V segment lost 0 bases, leaving 2 bases of the junction unmatched. The length of the CDR3 is 16 residues. CDR3 sequence: CASSESGTGGYNEQFF. CDR3 coding DNA: TGCGCCAGCAGTGAGTCCGGGACAGGGGGTTACAATGAGCAGTTCTTC.

The chain has TRBV6-5 and TRBJ1-2; perhaps TRBD1 as D (6 bases). The CDR3 covers 15 residues. Germline V gene lookup returns CDR1 MNHEY and CDR2 SVGAGI. V was pared by 5 bases and J by 4 bases, with 17 bases between. CDR3 residues: CASSPGTPRSYGYTF. The DNA of the CDR3 is TGTGCCAGCAGTCCCGGGACACCAAGAAGCTATGGCTACACCTTC.

This chain links TRBV5-1 with TRBJ1-1; 9 positions match TRBD1. Germline trimming cut 1 base from V and 11 bases from J; bases unmatched to any gene: 9. Germline CDR1 and CDR2: SGHRS and YFSETQ. The CDR3 is 14 residues long. CDR3 protein: CASSLSQGAQVAFF. CDR3 bases: TGCGCCAGCAGCTTGTCACAGGGGGCCCAGGTCGCTTTCTTT.

V is TRBV5-8 and J is TRBJ2-7; tentative D call: TRBD1 (5 bases). Looked up from germline, CDR1 is SGHTS and CDR2 is YDEGEE. This CDR3 comprises 14 residues. V lost 1 base, J lost 3 bases, and 11 bases lay in between. The CDR3 DNA is TGTGCCAGCAGCTTGAACCAGGGTAGCTACGAGCAGTACTTC. Translated: CASSLNQGSYEQYF.

The genes are TRBV27 and TRBJ2-6, with 7 positions matching TRBD1. Looked up from germline, CDR1 is MNHEY and CDR2 is SMNVEV (reference sequence). There are 15 residues in the CDR3. Trimming took 5 bases from V and 2 from J; bases not matched to a gene: 3. CDR3 region: CASSRDRAGANVLTF. The CDR3 DNA sequence: TGTGCCAGCAGTCGAGACAGGGCTGGGGCCAACGTCCTGACTTTC. The full variable domain, its missing parts supplied by reference TRBV27 and TRBJ2-6, is EAQVTQNPRYLITVTGKKLTVTCSQNMNHEYMSWYRQDPGLGLRQIYYSMNVEVTDKGDVPEGYKVSRKEKRNFPLILESPSPNQTSLYFCASSRDRAGANVLTFGAGSRLTVL.

The genes are TRBV10-3 and TRBJ2-3; 7 bases fit TRBD2. The V segment lost 0 bases and the J segment 1 base; nucleotides outside the gene matches: 4. The V gene's germline CDR1 is ENHRY and CDR2 SYGVKD. CDR3 size: 16 residues. The CDR3 protein is CAISESGAGGTDTQYF. The CDR3 region has the DNA TGTGCCATCAGTGAGTCGGGCGCGGGGGGCACAGATACGCAGTATTTT.

The V gene is TRBV10-3, the J gene TRBJ1-1; TRBD1 is a possible D gene (5 bases). Trimming took off 6 bases at V and 8 bases at J, with 16 bases between the two ends. Germline CDR1 is ENHRY and CDR2 is SYGVKD. The CDR3 spans 13 residues. CDR3: CAIRGLGTSEAFF. For the CDR3, the DNA is TGTGCCATCAGGGGACTGGGGACTTCGGAAGCTTTCTTT.

V gene TRBV10-3 combines with J gene TRBJ2-2; 7 bases fit TRBD2. CDR3 length: 18 amino acids. Germline loops: CDR1 ENHRY, CDR2 SYGVKD. The V gene end was trimmed by 8 bases and the J gene end by 3 bases; junction bases not matched to a gene: 18. The CDR3 nucleotides read TGTGCCATCGGACCGACTAGCCCAACTGACGTGGACACCGGGGAGCTGTTTTTT. It encodes CAIGPTSPTDVDTGELFF.

The chain joins TRBV5-4 to TRBJ2-1; 13 nucleotides match TRBD2. V lost 4 bases, J lost 4 bases, and 5 bases stayed unmatched. The germline V gene encodes CDR1 SGHNT and CDR2 YYREEE (reference sequence). This CDR3 region has 16 residues. CDR3 coding DNA: TGTGCCAGCAGCCTCCAACTAGCGGGAGGGTACAATGAGCAGTTCTTC. It codes for CASSLQLAGGYNEQFF.

The chain combines TRBV5-6 with TRBJ1-1; the match to TRBD1 covers 8 bases. V lost 0 bases and J lost 0; bases outside the gene matches: 4. Germline assignment: CDR1 SGHDT and CDR2 YYEEEE. This CDR3 region has 16 residues. The CDR3 DNA reads as TGTGCCAGCAGCTTGGGGACAGGGTGGATGAACACTGAAGCTTTCTTT. It yields the protein CASSLGTGWMNTEAFF.

This rearrangement joins TRBV9 to TRBJ1-2, with no clear D. Trimming cost V 3 bases and J 3 bases, with 12 bases left between them. Germline V gene lookup returns CDR1 SGDLS and CDR2 YYNGEE. The CDR3 consists of 14 residues. This CDR3 reads CASSAAPVDYGYTF. In nucleotides, the CDR3 is TGTGCCAGCAGCGCTGCGCCTGTGGACTATGGCTACACCTTC. The entire variable domain, with the rest obtained from reference TRBV9 and TRBJ1-2, is as follows: DSGVTQTPKHLITATGQRVTLRCSPRSGDLSVYWYQQSLDQGLQFLIQYYNGEERAKGNILERFSAQQFPDLHSELNLSSLELGDSALYFCASSAAPVDYGYTFGSGTRLTVV.

The chain links TRBV28 to TRBJ1-2; D is unclear. This CDR3 comprises 14 residues. V lost 3 bases and J 0 bases, leaving 8 bases between the germline ends. The germline V gene has CDR1 MDHEN and CDR2 SYDVKM. The CDR3 sequence: CASSFSVANYGYTF. In DNA form, the CDR3 reads TGTGCCAGCAGTTTCAGTGTGGCTAACTATGGCTACACCTTC.

The chain's CDR3 is CASSSGSGQETQYF. CDR3 DNA: TGTGCCAGCAGCAGTGGGTCGGGCCAAGAGACCCAGTACTTC. The chain has TRBV5-5 and TRBJ2-5, with D uncertain. V was shortened by 4 bases and J by 1 base, with 11 bases between the two germline ends. This CDR3 is built from 14 residues. Germline V gives CDR1 SGHKS, CDR2 YYEKEE (reference sequence).

The gene calls are TRBV10-3 and TRBJ2-5; TRBD1 aligns across 7 bases. Germline CDR1 reads ENHRY; CDR2 reads SYGVKD. This CDR3 contains 14 residues. J lost 5 bases, V lost 0 bases, and 3 bases had no gene match. The CDR3 loop reads CAISESTGVETQYF. The CDR3 DNA reads TGTGCCATCAGTGAGTCTACAGGGGTGGAGACCCAGTACTTC.

The chain couples TRBV4-2 to TRBJ1-5; perhaps TRBD1 as D (6 bases). Germline loops: CDR1 LGHNA, CDR2 YNFKEQ. The CDR3 runs to 17 residues. V was shortened by 0 bases and J by 2 bases, with 14 bases between the two germline ends. The chain's CDR3 is CASSQEWGQSGNQPQHF. CDR3 nucleotides: TGTGCCAGCAGCCAAGAATGGGGGCAGTCTGGCAATCAGCCCCAGCATTTT.

V usage is TRBV5-1 and J usage is TRBJ2-2; D might be TRBD2 (5 bases). V was shortened by 0 bases and J by 4 bases, with 10 bases between the two germline ends. CDR1 and CDR2 (germline): SGHRS, YFSETQ. The CDR3 runs to 15 residues. The CDR3 DNA is TGCGCCAGCAGCTTGGATCCGGGAATCACCGGGGAGCTGTTTTTT. It is translated as CASSLDPGITGELFF.

The chain joins TRBV5-6 to TRBJ2-5; 12 bases map to TRBD2. The V segment lost 4 bases and the J segment 3 bases; nucleotides outside the gene matches: 1. The CDR3 consists of 14 residues. Per the germline V gene, CDR1 is SGHDT and CDR2 is YYEEEE. Written as DNA, the CDR3 is TGTGCCAGCAGCCTAGCGGGGGGGGAAGAGACCCAGTACTTC. It yields the protein CASSLAGGEETQYF.

The chain carries TRBV6-5 and TRBJ1-6; 7 bases are a match to TRBD1. Germline V gene lookup returns CDR1 MNHEY and CDR2 SVGAGI. This CDR3 is built from 15 residues. Trimming at V came to 2 bases and at J to 9 bases, leaving 7 bases not matched to a gene. In DNA, the CDR3 is TGTGCCAGCAGTTACGAGGGGGCGAGGGGTTCACCCCTCCACTTT. Encoded protein: CASSYEGARGSPLHF.